This T cell receptor beta chain was recovered during a study of OX40 agonist ivuxolimab in advanced cancers. The study, taken as a whole, reports: Clonal expansion from baseline to week 6 occurred in both CD4+ and CD8+ T cells.

This table comes from immunoSEQ multiplex PCR, and its TCRdb copy is limited to in-frame clones, with some not included. The top ten hold approximately 5.5% of the sample, which has some 77,000 clones, 70% to 90% seen once. The CDR3 runs to 13 residues. The germline CDR1 and CDR2 sequences are MNHNY and SVGAGI (reference sequence). After removal of 2 bases from V and 9 bases from J, the junction contained 4 bases not matched to a gene. Autoimmune disease history or systemic immunosuppression excluded patients. As concerns this clone: Its specificity is unknown.

The sequencing here drew on CD4+ or CD8+ T cells sorted from blood, taken in a trial of the OX40 agonist ivuxolimab. The sequence derives from an adult with an advanced solid tumor such as melanoma, head and neck, liver or kidney cancer. The chain carries TRBV6-6 and TRBJ2-7; 10 nucleotides line up with TRBD1. Here the CDR3 DNA reads TGTGCCAGCAGTTACGGGACAGGGGCCTTGCAGTACTTC. Its protein is CASSYGTGALQYF.